One sample yielded the 27 T cell receptor beta chains listed below, sequenced in a study of response to subunit inactivated influenza vaccine. TCRdb itself ran the RT-PCR reads through MiXCR, one entry per CDR3 protein. Among 530,000 or so distinct CDR3 sequences listed, 25% were seen once. This material consisted of CD4+ T cells sorted from PBMCs, taken roughly 5 days after vaccination. Source of these receptors: a man in his fifties who received an inactivated influenza vaccine.

There are a few counts of this clonotype. V usage is TRBV9 and J usage is TRBJ2-2; no firm D call. The CDR3 contains 12 residues. Trimming removed 3 bases at V and 7 bases at J, with 7 bases between. Germline V gene sequence: CDR1 SGDLS, CDR2 YYNGEE. The CDR3 here is CASSGMGGELFF. In nucleotides, the CDR3 is TGTGCCAGCAGCGGAATGGGCGGGGAGCTGTTTTTT.

This clonotype has just a few counts. The chain combines TRBV7-2 with TRBJ2-7; maybe TRBD1 (8 bases). Germline values: CDR1 SGHTA, CDR2 FQGNSA. V lost 5 bases, J lost 6 bases, and 20 bases lay in between. CDR3 length: 15 residues. In DNA, the CDR3 is TGTGCCAGCAGCCCTAACAGGGGGGGCGCCGGCGAGCAGTACTTC. Its protein is CASSPNRGGAGEQYF.

This clonotype was recorded a few times. The rearrangement uses TRBV20-1 and TRBJ2-5; TRBD2 might be the D (5 bases). Germline V gives CDR1 DFQATT, CDR2 SNEGSKA (reference sequence). The CDR3 contains 16 residues. V shed 0 bases and J shed 7 bases, with 21 bases lying between them. In DNA form, the CDR3 reads TGCAGTGCTAGAGATGCGACTACCGCTTATTCGGGGACCCAGTACTTC. Its translation: CSARDATTAYSGTQYF.

This clonotype showed up just a few times. The chain couples TRBV20-1 to TRBJ2-2, with D perhaps matching TRBD2 (7 bases). With 6 bases removed from V and 8 bases from J, the gap between germline ends came to 16 bases. This CDR3 is built from 13 residues. Per germline, CDR1 DFQATT and CDR2 SNEGSKA (reference sequence). CDR3 nucleotides: TGCAGTGCGAGACCCGGGGGGCTTGGGGAGCTGTTTTTT. Its protein product is CSARPGGLGELFF.

This clonotype was detected only a few times. The chain carries TRBV6-1 and TRBJ2-5; possible D gene TRBD2, 6 bases. V was clipped by 6 bases and J by 5 bases, with 13 bases between them. The CDR3 runs to 13 residues. Germline CDR1 MNHNS, CDR2 SASEGT. The CDR3 sequence is CASRVNGRETQYF. The DNA of the CDR3 is TGTGCCAGCAGGGTAAATGGGAGGGAGACCCAGTACTTC.

V and J are TRBV6-2 or TRBV6-3 and TRBJ1-6, with TRBD1 matching 7 bases. The V gene end was trimmed by 7 bases and the J gene end by 6 bases; junction bases not matched to a gene: 6. Per the germline V gene, CDR1 is MNHEY and CDR2 is SVGEGT. The CDR3 is 14 amino acids. The DNA for the CDR3 is TGTGCCAGCACCCGACAGGGCCGTAATTCACCCCTCCACTTT. The encoded protein is CASTRQGRNSPLHF.

This chain joins TRBV7-3 and TRBJ2-5, with D uncertain. From germline, CDR1 is SGHTA and CDR2 FQGTGA. This CDR3 has 13 residues. Trimming took off 5 bases at V and 1 base at J, with 8 bases between the two ends. This CDR3 is CASSRSAQETQYF. In nucleotides, the CDR3 is TGTGCCAGCAGCCGGAGCGCCCAAGAGACCCAGTACTTC.

A few counts support this clonotype. In DNA, the CDR3 is TGTGCCAGCAGCACCCGCAATGAGCAGTTCTTC. Protein: CASSTRNEQFF. The chain combines TRBV12-3 or TRBV12-4 with TRBJ2-1; D gene unclear. V lost 6 bases, J lost 6 bases, and 6 bases lay in between. The CDR3 is 11 residues long.

This chain uses TRBV24-1 with TRBJ2-2; D is undetermined. The V end lost 4 bases, the J end lost 4 bases, and 15 bases lay between the germline ends. CDR3 length: 16 residues. Germline V gene lookup returns CDR1 KGHDR and CDR2 SFDVKD. The CDR3 loop is CATSDPFNAVTGELFF. As DNA, the CDR3 is TGTGCCACCAGTGACCCATTTAACGCAGTCACCGGGGAGCTGTTTTTT.

The rearrangement uses TRBV3-1 and TRBJ1-6; 10 nucleotides agree with TRBD1. This CDR3 is built from 16 residues. The germline V gene encodes CDR1 LGHDT and CDR2 YNNKEL (reference sequence). V lost 1 base to trimming and J lost 10 bases; unmatched junction nucleotides: 7. In DNA form, the CDR3 reads TGTGCCAGCAGCCAAGGGGGCGGGACAGGGGTCTCACCCCTCCACTTT. It codes for CASSQGGGTGVSPLHF. Using reference TRBV3-1 and TRBJ1-6 for the parts outside the CDR3, the full variable domain is DTAVSQTPKYLVTQMGNDKSIKCEQNLGHDTMYWYKQDSKKFLKIMFSYNNKELIINETVPNRFSPKSPDKAHLNLHINSLELGDSAVYFCASSQGGGTGVSPLHFGNGTRLTVT.

This clonotype was found many times. The chain couples TRBV3-1 to TRBJ2-7; D call uncertain. V was cut by 4 bases and J by 2 bases, with 6 bases left in between. The CDR3 extends over 12 amino acids. Germline V gives CDR1 LGHDT, CDR2 YNNKEL (reference sequence). The CDR3 DNA is TGTGCCAGCAGCCGGGGAACCTACGAGCAGTACTTC. Residues: CASSRGTYEQYF.

The chain recombines TRBV12-3 or TRBV12-4 with TRBJ2-5; TRBD2 might be the D (5 bases). V lost 5 bases to trimming and J lost 1 base, with 11 bases between them. The CDR3 loop spans 14 amino acids. CDR3 sequence: CASSRREGQETQYF. The CDR3 DNA is TGTGCCAGCAGTCGCCGTGAGGGCCAAGAGACCCAGTACTTC.

With regard to this clonotype: At one end the junction does not follow the germline gene, possibly because of a read error. J is TRBJ2-7 and V is TRBV7-2, with 10 nucleotides matching TRBD2. Germline loops: CDR1 SGHTA, CDR2 FQGNSA. The CDR3 has 16 residues. The CDR3 reads CASSLGSGRYSSEQYF. The CDR3 DNA reads as TGTGCCAGCAGCTTAGGTAGCGGGAGGTACTCCTCCGAGCAGTACTTC.

The chain carries TRBV12-3 or TRBV12-4 and TRBJ1-2, with TRBD1 matching 9 bases. The CDR3 totals 15 residues. V dropped 2 bases and J dropped 8; count of bases not matched to a gene: 9. CDR3 nucleotide sequence: TGTGCCAGCAGTTTATCAAGGGGGACAGGGAGGGGCTACACCTTC. Its translation: CASSLSRGTGRGYTF.

This clonotype came up a few times. This chain uses TRBV15 with TRBJ1-4; D is possibly TRBD1 (5 bases). Trimming pared 4 bases from V and 8 bases from J, leaving 17 bases between. The germline V gene encodes CDR1 LNHNV and CDR2 YYDKDF (reference sequence). The CDR3 consists of 15 residues. CDR3 DNA: TGTGCCACCAGCACCAAAATTATGGGGGAAGAAAAACTGTTTTTT. Protein product: CATSTKIMGEEKLFF.

V is TRBV7-6 and J is TRBJ2-1, with unresolved D. The ends were cut back, 1 base at V and 0 bases at J, with 16 bases in the middle. Germline CDR1 SGHVS, CDR2 FNYEAQ. This CDR3 region has 18 residues. CDR3 in DNA: TGTGCCAGCAGCTTAGTCGCGTTAACTCTTATCTCCTACAATGAGCAGTTCTTC. This codes for CASSLVALTLISYNEQFF.

The V and J genes are TRBV3-1 and TRBJ1-4; possible D gene TRBD1, 6 bases. Trimming stripped 0 bases from V and 8 bases from J, with 16 bases between. The CDR3 length is 16 residues. Germline assignment: CDR1 LGHDT and CDR2 YNNKEL (reference sequence). This CDR3 is CASSQDLITGPEKLFF. CDR3 coding DNA: TGTGCCAGCAGCCAAGATCTGATAACAGGGCCCGAAAAACTGTTTTTT.

The V and J genes are TRBV5-5 and TRBJ1-2, with TRBD1 matching over 9 bases. J gave up 5 bases and V 1 base, and 15 bases lay outside the gene matches. CDR1 and CDR2 from the germline V gene are SGHKS and YYEKEE (reference sequence). CDR3 length: 18 amino acids. Here the CDR3 DNA reads TGTGCCAGCAGCTTGTCAGCGGTCGGGACAGGGAATCTGTATGGCTACACCTTC. The encoded protein is CASSLSAVGTGNLYGYTF.

The chain uses TRBV20-1 and TRBJ2-5; TRBD1 or TRBD2 may be the D gene (5 bases each). The CDR3 spans 13 residues. CDR1 is DFQATT and CDR2 is SNEGSKA in the germline V gene (reference sequence). V was cut by 4 bases and J by 4 bases, with 13 bases left in between. CDR3 region: CSAIQGARETQYF. The CDR3 nucleotides are TGCAGTGCTATTCAGGGAGCGCGAGAGACCCAGTACTTC.

This chain links TRBV5-5 with TRBJ2-7, with D possibly being TRBD2 (5 bases). Germline V gives CDR1 SGHKS, CDR2 YYEKEE (reference sequence). The CDR3 has 14 amino acids. Trimming took 0 bases from V and 7 from J, leaving 14 bases between them. CDR3 nucleotides: TGTGCCAGCAGCTTGGCCACGAGGGTTAGGGAGCAGTACTTC. As protein: CASSLATRVREQYF.

This clonotype was counted between two and nine times. This sequence joins TRBV5-5 and TRBJ2-7; D is unresolved. Trimming took 2 bases from V and 0 from J, leaving 21 bases between them. This CDR3 has 18 amino acids. The V gene's germline CDR1 is SGHKS and CDR2 YYEKEE (reference sequence). The CDR3 here is CASSFPGRWWSSSYEQYF. As DNA, the CDR3 is TGTGCCAGCAGCTTTCCCGGCAGGTGGTGGTCGAGCTCCTACGAGCAGTACTTC. Looking up the rest from reference TRBV5-5 and TRBJ2-7 gives the full variable domain: DAGVTQSPTHLIKTRGQQVTLRCSPISGHKSVSWYQQVLGQGPQFIFQYYEKEERGRGNFPDRFSARQFPNYSSELNVNALLLGDSALYLCASSFPGRWWSSSYEQYFGPGTRLTVT.

The chain links TRBV6-1 to TRBJ1-1, with TRBD1 identical over 8 bases. V lost 10 bases and J lost 0; bases outside the gene matches: 10. Germline CDR1 is MNHNS and CDR2 is SASEGT. This CDR3 is built from 15 residues. For the CDR3, the DNA is TGTGCCATCAACGATCACAGGGGGATGAACACTGAAGCTTTCTTT. Its translation: CAINDHRGMNTEAFF.

This clonotype occurred a few times. This chain joins TRBV20-1 and TRBJ2-1, with D perhaps TRBD1 (5 bases). Trimming stripped 7 bases from V and 5 bases from J, with 12 bases between. The CDR3 loop spans 12 amino acids. Germline V gene sequence: CDR1 DFQATT, CDR2 SNEGSKA (reference sequence). This CDR3 is CSVYRSNNEQFF. CDR3 nucleotides: TGCAGTGTTTACAGGTCGAACAATGAGCAGTTCTTC.

The chain carries TRBV20-1 and TRBJ2-5; D is unresolved. Germline loops: CDR1 DFQATT, CDR2 SNEGSKA (reference sequence). The CDR3 has 13 amino acids. The V and J ends lost 3 bases and 1 base respectively, with 9 bases between them. The CDR3 reads CSASRSAQETQYF. The CDR3 DNA reads as TGCAGTGCTAGCAGATCTGCCCAAGAGACCCAGTACTTC.

The chain recombines TRBV12-3 or TRBV12-4 with TRBJ1-4; no firm D call. The CDR3 is 14 amino acids. V lost 8 bases and J 2 bases, leaving 12 bases between the germline ends. CDR3 sequence reads: CASALRATNEKLFF. CDR3 bases: TGTGCCAGCGCCTTGAGGGCGACTAATGAAAAACTGTTTTTT.

This clonotype has only a few counts. The chain couples TRBV7-8 to TRBJ2-2, with unresolved D. In germline, CDR1 is SGHVS, CDR2 FQNEAQ. The V gene lost 7 bases and the J gene lost 4 bases, with 10 bases spanning the gap. The CDR3 has 13 residues. CDR3: CASTKTPTGELFF. CDR3 DNA: TGTGCCAGCACCAAGACCCCCACCGGGGAGCTGTTTTTT.

In DNA, the CDR3 is TGCGCCAGCAGCCGGACGGACGGATCCTCTGGAAACACCATATATTTT. Its protein product is CASSRTDGSSGNTIYF. The chain joins TRBV4-1 to TRBJ1-3, with D uncertain. Germline CDR1 MGHRA, CDR2 YSYEKL. The V gene lost 4 bases and the J gene lost 0 bases, with 13 bases spanning the gap. The CDR3 loop spans 16 amino acids.